The clone carrying this T cell receptor (beta chain) showed up just a few times. The antigen remains unidentified. A library of TCRbeta sequences, prepared with unique molecular identifiers, was generated. TCRdb reprocessed the PCR reads via MiXCR and lists one record per CDR3 protein. Altogether roughly 420,000 distinct CDR3 sequences are present, 15% to 20% being singletons, with the ten largest covering 25% to 35%. This entry is derived from a study of T-cell reconstitution after alpha-beta-depleted transplantation in children. Study-wide points: A year had passed since transplant, and T-cell counts and diversity by then came mostly from newly produced T cells.

The V and J ends lost 2 bases and 0 bases respectively, with 15 bases between them. The CDR3 length is 17 residues. Sample: PBMCs, mostly from graft donor cells, taken 360 days after TCRalphabeta/CD19-depleted stem cell transplant. The sequence came from a boy under two years old who had a stem cell transplant for Wiskott-Aldrich syndrome, so the T cells may come from the graft donor. This chain links TRBV12-3 or TRBV12-4 with TRBJ2-3; perhaps TRBD1 as D (6 bases). The CDR3 sequence: CASSLTVGARSTDTQYF. Here the CDR3 DNA reads TGTGCCAGCAGTTTAACGGTGGGGGCCAGGAGCACAGATACGCAGTATTTT.